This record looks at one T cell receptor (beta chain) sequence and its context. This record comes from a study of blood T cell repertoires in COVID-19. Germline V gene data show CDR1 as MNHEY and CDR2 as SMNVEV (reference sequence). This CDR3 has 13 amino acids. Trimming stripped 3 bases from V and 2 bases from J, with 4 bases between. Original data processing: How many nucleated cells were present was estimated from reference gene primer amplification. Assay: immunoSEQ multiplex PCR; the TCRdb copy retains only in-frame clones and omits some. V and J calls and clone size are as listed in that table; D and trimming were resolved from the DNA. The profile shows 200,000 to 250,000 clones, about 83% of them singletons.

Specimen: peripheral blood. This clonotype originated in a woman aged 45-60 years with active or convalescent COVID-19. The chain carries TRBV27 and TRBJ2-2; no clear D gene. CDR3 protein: CASSFFNTGELFF. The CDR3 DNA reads TGTGCCAGCAGTTTCTTCAACACCGGGGAGCTGTTTTTT.